This TCR beta chain was obtained from a study of identical twins. Study-wide findings and caveats: Conclusions relied on cross-sectional statistical analysis, not following the same donors. Cord blood beta clonotypes that were abundant carried fewer insertions, and memory repertoires showed no such trend.

This clonotype was seen a few times. The antigen remains unidentified. One entry per CDR3 protein results from TCRdb running MiXCR on the 5' RACE reads. This sample has some 900,000 distinct CDR3 sequences, with 9% to 15% found just once. The same specimen was also included in a second study, on yellow fever vaccine responses in identical twins.

The sample taken for sequencing was PBMCs. This sequence was found in a young woman in good health.

The CDR3 sequence: CASSQVAGRQETQYF. CDR3 nucleotides: TGCGCCAGCAGCCAAGTAGCGGGGCGACAAGAGACCCAGTACTTC. The rearrangement links TRBV4-1 to TRBJ2-5, with 8 bases aligning to TRBD2. The V gene end was trimmed by 1 base and the J gene end by 2 bases; junction bases not matched to a gene: 3. Germline values: CDR1 MGHRA, CDR2 YSYEKL. The CDR3 totals 15 residues.